Presented here are 2 T cell receptor beta chains from one specimen sequenced in a study of metastatic and nonmetastatic thyroid tumors. Patients underwent thyroid surgery, and none had received any treatment before it. TCRdb redid the clone calls on the PCR reads using MiXCR. The sample holds over 30,000 clones, about 29% seen once. Source material: blood. These receptors originate from a female donor with papillary thyroid cancer or a benign thyroid nodule (not recorded which). Some clones in this sample may be carry-over from other donors' samples.

This clone appeared many times. The chain uses TRBV20-1 and TRBJ2-1, with TRBD2 matching over 7 bases. The CDR3 totals 12 residues. The trim removed 5 bases at V and 10 bases at J, leaving 8 bases unmatched. Germline V lookup: CDR1 DFQATT, CDR2 SNEGSKA (reference sequence). CDR3 sequence reads: CSAPAGGREQFF. The DNA for the CDR3 is TGCAGTGCTCCAGCCGGGGGGAGGGAGCAGTTCTTC.

The rearrangement uses TRBV20-1 and TRBJ2-7; TRBD2 matches 13 bases. The CDR3 runs to 19 residues. The germline V gene encodes CDR1 DFQATT and CDR2 SNEGSKA (reference sequence). With 1 base clipped from V and 4 bases from J, the junction kept 16 bases outside the gene matches. For the CDR3, the DNA is TGCAGTGCTAGAGCGGTGACTAGCGGGGGGTCATTTTTAAAGTACGAGCAGTACTTC. It encodes CSARAVTSGGSFLKYEQYF.